Below, one TCR beta chain is given with its context. Its antigen remains unknown. CDR3 length equals 19 residues. CDR1 and CDR2 (germline): SGHTA, FQGTGA. The V segment lost 1 base and the J segment 7 bases; nucleotides outside the gene matches: 13. Treatment given: 15 to 20 received Ad26.COV2.S at low or high dose, single or two shots; about 5 received placebo; per-sample allocation not given. Samples were taken on day 63 after the first vaccine or placebo injection. Wuhan-strain spike was delivered by a replication-incompetent Ad26 vector. This sample was included in a study of Ad26.COV2.S vaccination and SARS-CoV-2 variants. Turning to the study itself: Ad26.COV2.S, an intramuscular injection, was given once or twice 56 days apart.

Produced via immunoSEQ multiplex PCR; TCRdb's table is partial and in-frame only. Of hundreds of thousands of clones in the sample, 70% to 90% were seen once. Study-wide points: Recipients given vaccine exceeded placebo recipients in spike-specific TCR breadth.

The source of this sequence is a person aged 18-60 years who received the Ad26.COV2.S COVID-19 vaccine or a placebo. V gene TRBV7-3 combines with J gene TRBJ2-1; 13 bases map to TRBD2. This sample comprised peripheral blood, obtained in a trial of Ad26.COV2.S vaccine versus placebo. This chain's CDR3 is CASSLRAPTSGRAENEQFF. In nucleotides, the CDR3 is TGTGCCAGCAGCTTAAGGGCCCCCACTAGCGGGAGGGCCGAGAATGAGCAGTTCTTC.